This entry features one T cell receptor beta chain sequence. No base-level quality is on record; no much larger clone is a single base apart. The sample originates from a study of T cells during gluten challenge in celiac disease (dated 2017 in TCRdb). About the investigation overall: For 6 or 7 challenge participants who showed a significant rise in HLA-DQ:gluten tetramer-binding T cells, paired single-cell TCR sequencing was carried out. During the challenge, blood was drawn at baseline, day 6 and day 14, while duodenal biopsies were taken at baseline and day 14. On the Illumina MiSeq, single-cell libraries were sequenced as paired-end 250 bp and bulk libraries as paired-end 300 bp. The paper as a whole reports these results and caveats: A peak in circulating gluten-specific T cells was observed on day 6, and the day-6 repertoire appeared to be composed largely of expanded preexisting memory clonotypes. Clonal expansion rose on day 6, as shown by reduced sample-corrected Shannon diversity of circulating gluten-specific T cells. In several patients, roughly 11-45% of single-cell TCR-alpha/beta clonotypes seen at the latest time point had also been present at baseline, compared with about 51-56% in the bulk data.

The library relied on single-cell sequencing. The instrument given in TCRdb is Illumina MiSeq. Three nested PCRs with multiplexed primers covering all TRA and TRB V genes were used to amplify paired single-cell TCR-alpha and TCR-beta sequences. In the original analysis: Selected pRESTO steps were used to preprocess reads, and IMGT/HighV-QUEST was used to assign V, D, J genes and CDR3 junctions. Single cells were kept only if valid singletons with at most three chains, each supported by 100 or more reads. A clonotype was defined by identical paired TCR-alpha/beta nucleotide sequences, and sharing of only 0.15% to 0.2% between patients indicated that cross-contamination was negligible. In samples with more than 20 cells, repertoire diversity was estimated using an undersampling-corrected Shannon index. TCRdb cleaned the public reads at Q25 with fastp, built clones with MiXCR and kept in-frame beta chains. Each CDR3 protein gets just one entry, which takes the most common genes and DNA from the rows behind it. TCRdb, not the original authors, processed these V and J calls. In this sample the table shows about 250 distinct CDR3 sequences, about two fifths of which occur a single time. Of the sample, less than 65% is held by the ten largest clones.

Blood cells were gated as tetramer-binding CD4+ effector-memory gut-homing T cells defined as CD3+, CD45RA-, CD62L- and integrin beta7+, with lineage markers excluded. Treated celiac disease patients on a gluten-free diet underwent a 14-day oral dietary gluten challenge to study recall of gluten-specific T cells. Sorting was performed on an Aria II cell sorter as single cells, and bulk sorting was additionally performed when tetramer-positive cells were relatively numerous. Peripheral blood mononuclear cells were isolated by Ficoll density gradient centrifugation and cryopreserved before staining. Thawed cells were stained with a pool of PE-conjugated HLA-DQ:gluten tetramers presenting immunodominant gluten epitopes before sorting of tetramer-binding CD4+ T cells. After HLA-DQ:gluten tetramer staining, the blood samples went through tetramer-based enrichment. V lost 4 bases and J lost 7 bases, and the count of bases not matched to a germline gene is 9. The CDR1 and CDR2 encoded by the germline V gene are SGHRS and YFSETQ. The CDR3 runs 16 amino acids, cysteine and phenylalanine included. The DNA shown is the 48-base CDR3, in frame from base 1.

This specimen was gluten-specific CD4+ T cells sorted from blood using tetramers, taken at baseline or on day 6, 14 or 28 of gluten challenge (not recorded which). This clonotype originated in a female donor with celiac disease. This sequence uses TRBV5-1 and TRBJ2-2; TRBD2 aligns with 11 central bases. CDR3 sequence: CASSLSGGAKSGELFF. The nucleotide sequence is TGCGCCAGCAGCCTTAGCGGGGGGGCCAAGAGCGGGGAGCTGTTTTTT.